This TCR beta chain was obtained from a study of blood T cell repertoires in COVID-19. Study as a whole: COVID-19 samples from acute and convalescent phases originated in the United States, Italy and Spain. Nucleic acid was either cDNA or gDNA, and it came from T cells, B-cell-depleted T cells, or PBMCs.

Original methodology: It was from reference gene primer amplification that nucleated cell counts were estimated. Sequencing was performed with immunoSEQ multiplex PCR; in TCRdb, only in-frame clones are kept and a portion is missing. V and J calls plus clone size are reproduced from that table; the DNA served to infer D and trimming. The sample has nearly 95,000 clones; around 87% are singletons. Germline loops: CDR1 MNHEY, CDR2 SVGAGI. V lost 4 bases to trimming and J lost 9 bases, with 16 bases between them. The CDR3 totals 15 residues. The receptor was derived from a human donor with acute or convalescent COVID-19. The donor label of this sample is uncertain. V is TRBV6-5 and J is TRBJ1-6, with a possible D match to TRBD1 (5 bases). Sequencing was done on a sample of peripheral blood. The CDR3 reads CASSSAPHRGSPLHF. CDR3 sequence (DNA): TGTGCCAGCAGTTCGGCACCCCATAGGGGTTCACCCCTCCACTTT.